What follows describes a single T cell receptor (beta chain). How the authors handled the data: Amplification from reference gene primers served as the basis for estimated nucleated cell counts. Clones were read by immunoSEQ multiplex PCR, and TCRdb kept only the in-frame ones, dropping some. Clone size and the V and J calls come from that table; the DNA yielded D and trimming. Among 90,000 to 120,000 clones listed, more than 70% were seen once. This entry is derived from a study of blood T cell repertoires in COVID-19. Study-level information: Acute and convalescent COVID-19 specimens originated in the United States, Italy and Spain. The analysed material was cDNA or gDNA that came from T cells, B-cell-depleted T cells, or PBMCs.

The germline gives CDR1 SGDLS, CDR2 YYNGEE. V dropped 3 bases and J dropped 3 bases, with 12 bases sitting between them. CDR3 size: 14 residues. The sequence was obtained from a man aged 35 to 55 with active or convalescent COVID-19. This chain links TRBV9 with TRBJ1-1, with D perhaps TRBD1 (5 bases). Sequenced material: peripheral blood. This chain's CDR3 is CASSAPGGHTEAFF. DNA of the CDR3: TGTGCCAGCAGCGCCCCGGGGGGTCACACTGAAGCTTTCTTT.